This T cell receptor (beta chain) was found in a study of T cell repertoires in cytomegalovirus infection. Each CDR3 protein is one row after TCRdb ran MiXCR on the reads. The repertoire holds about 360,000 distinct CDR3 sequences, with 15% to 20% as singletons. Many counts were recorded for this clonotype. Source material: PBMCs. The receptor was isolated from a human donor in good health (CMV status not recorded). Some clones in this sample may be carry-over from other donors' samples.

The CDR3 coding sequence is TGTGCCAGCAGCCCTCGGGGGGCCGGAGAGACCCAGTACTTC. Translation: CASSPRGAGETQYF. The V call is TRBV7-6, the J call TRBJ2-5; D is perhaps TRBD2 (7 bases). CDR3 length equals 14 residues. Trimming removed 5 bases at V and 4 bases at J, with 14 bases between. From germline, CDR1 is SGHVS and CDR2 FNYEAQ.